Below are 25 T cell receptor beta chains sequenced from a single sample in a study of identical twins. TCRdb reprocessed the 5' RACE reads via MiXCR and lists one record per CDR3 protein. The table includes approximately 260,000 distinct CDR3 sequences, approximately 8.3% detected once. The data were also submitted as part of a second study, on yellow fever vaccine responses in identical twins.

Sample: CD8+ T cells sorted from blood. These TCRs come from a woman aged 18-30 years in good health.

The V call is TRBV10-3, the J call TRBJ2-2; 7 bases match TRBD2. V dropped 6 bases and J dropped 0; count of bases not matched to a gene: 10. Germline V gives CDR1 ENHRY, CDR2 SYGVKD. CDR3 length: 17 residues. CDR3 loop: CAISGPRGETNTGELFF. In nucleotides, the CDR3 is TGTGCCATCAGCGGTCCCCGGGGGGAGACGAACACCGGGGAGCTGTTTTTT.

This clonotype was picked up a small number of times. The V and J genes are TRBV4-1 and TRBJ2-7; weak D call: TRBD1 (6 bases). The CDR3 runs to 15 residues. The germline CDR1 and CDR2 sequences are MGHRA and YSYEKL. Deletions cut 4 bases from V and 2 bases from J, with 15 bases between. The CDR3 bases are TGCGCCAGCAGCCGAGATACAGGGACCCCCTACGAGCAGTACTTC. Translating gives CASSRDTGTPYEQYF.

This clonotype was counted ten times or more. The J gene is TRBJ1-6, the V gene TRBV20-1; 7 nucleotides match TRBD1. The J segment lost 10 bases and the V segment lost 5 bases, leaving 14 bases of the junction unmatched. The CDR3 totals 15 residues. Germline assignment: CDR1 DFQATT and CDR2 SNEGSKA (reference sequence). The CDR3 spells CSAPPPDRDYSPLHF. CDR3 nucleotide sequence: TGCAGTGCTCCGCCACCCGACAGGGATTACTCACCCCTCCACTTT.

This clonotype has a handful of counts. The chain has TRBV7-9 and TRBJ2-1, with D possibly being TRBD1 or TRBD2 (5 bases each). This CDR3 has 16 amino acids. Trimming left V 4 bases short and J 2 bases short, with 15 bases between. Germline CDR1 reads SEHNR; CDR2 reads FQNEAQ (reference sequence). The CDR3 spells CASSSTRDRAYNEQFF. In DNA, the CDR3 is TGTGCCAGCAGCTCAACCCGGGACCGGGCCTACAATGAGCAGTTCTTC.

The chain is built from TRBV7-9 and TRBJ2-7, with D hard to call. The CDR3 covers 13 residues. The germline gives CDR1 SEHNR, CDR2 FQNEAQ (reference sequence). The germline V and J ends were trimmed by 5 bases and 7 bases, with 15 bases remaining between them. The CDR3 DNA follows: TGTGCCAGCAGCCACGGCGGAAAACGGGAGCAGTACTTC. As protein: CASSHGGKREQYF.

This clonotype was seen a handful of times. The rearrangement links TRBV20-1 to TRBJ2-5; a possible D gene is TRBD2 (5 bases). CDR3 length equals 15 residues. The V end lost 5 bases, the J end lost 5 bases, and 21 bases lay between the germline ends. The germline CDR1 and CDR2 sequences are DFQATT and SNEGSKA (reference sequence). CDR3 DNA sequence: TGCAGTGCTCCAGAAGGAGTTGGGAGTCTGGAGACCCAGTACTTC. Residues: CSAPEGVGSLETQYF.

There are a few counts of this clonotype. V and J are TRBV2 and TRBJ2-5; D call uncertain. This CDR3 contains 18 residues. V was trimmed by 6 bases and J by 1 base, leaving 24 bases between them. Germline CDR1 and CDR2: SNHLY and FYNNEI. The CDR3 loop reads CASSPYGREFLLQETQYF. The CDR3 DNA sequence: TGTGCCAGCAGCCCGTATGGAAGGGAATTCTTACTCCAAGAGACCCAGTACTTC.

This clonotype was counted a few times. The V and J genes are TRBV6-2 or TRBV6-3 and TRBJ2-7, with 9 positions matching TRBD1. CDR1 is MNHEY and CDR2 is SVGEGT in the germline V gene. Trimming at V came to 0 bases and at J to 4 bases, leaving 4 bases not matched to a gene. The CDR3 is 15 residues long. The CDR3 loop is CASSYSGTGRYEQYF. Written as DNA, the CDR3 is TGTGCCAGCAGTTACTCCGGGACAGGGAGGTACGAGCAGTACTTC.

This clonotype appeared many times. The chain recombines TRBV6-4 with TRBJ2-1; tentatively, D is TRBD1 (6 bases). The CDR3 has 13 residues. CDR1 and CDR2 from the germline V gene are MRHNA and SNTAGT. V was trimmed by 3 bases and J by 6 bases, leaving 9 bases between them. The DNA for the CDR3 is TGTGCCAGCAGTGAGGGGGCTAGCAATGAGCAGTTCTTC. Protein sequence: CASSEGASNEQFF.

This clonotype was detected only a few times. The V call is TRBV7-2, the J call TRBJ2-2; D gene unclear. The V gene's germline CDR1 is SGHTA and CDR2 FQGNSA. V lost 2 bases, J lost 5 bases, and 6 bases lay in between. This CDR3 has 13 residues. The CDR3 loop is CASSLLWTGELFF. In nucleotides, the CDR3 is TGTGCCAGCAGCTTATTATGGACCGGGGAGCTGTTTTTT.

This clonotype was counted a few times. CDR3 nucleotide sequence: TGTGCCAGCAGTTACGGACAAGAGACCCAGTACTTC. It encodes CASSYGQETQYF. The V call is TRBV6-2 or TRBV6-3, the J call TRBJ2-5; no definite D call. Per the germline V gene, CDR1 is MNHEY and CDR2 is SVGEGT. This CDR3 has 12 residues. V was cut by 2 bases and J by 2 bases, with 3 bases left in between.

Notes on this clonotype: A much larger clone lies one base from this, so it may be a read error. The V gene is TRBV4-2, the J gene TRBJ2-7; a possible D gene is TRBD1 (6 bases). Trimming left V 5 bases short and J 0 bases short, with 11 bases between. Germline V lookup: CDR1 LGHNA, CDR2 YNFKEQ. The CDR3 runs 14 residues. The CDR3 DNA reads TGTGCCAGCAGCTTACAGGACAGCTCCTACGAGCAGTACTTC. It specifies CASSLQDSSYEQYF.

This clonotype was recorded only once. The chain couples TRBV6-1 to TRBJ2-1; the match to TRBD2 covers 9 bases. The CDR3 has 14 amino acids. Germline values: CDR1 MNHNS, CDR2 SASEGT. V lost 5 bases and J lost 7; bases outside the gene matches: 6. As DNA, the CDR3 is TGTGCCAGCAGTAGTGGGACTAGCTGGAATGAGCAGTTCTTC. Protein: CASSSGTSWNEQFF.

Many counts were recorded for this clonotype. The gene calls are TRBV4-1 and TRBJ2-1; D not resolved. V lost 1 base and J lost 10, with 5 bases in between. This CDR3 contains 11 residues. The germline V gene encodes CDR1 MGHRA and CDR2 YSYEKL. Here the CDR3 DNA reads TGCGCCAGCAGCCAAGGTAGAGAGCAGTTCTTC. Translating gives CASSQGREQFF.

This clonotype was found many times. The chain is built from TRBV7-9 and TRBJ2-3; possibly TRBD1 for D (6 bases). V was pared by 5 bases and J by 8 bases, with 14 bases between. Germline lookup yields CDR1 SEHNR and CDR2 FQNEAQ (reference sequence). This CDR3 is 13 amino acids long. The CDR3 DNA sequence: TGTGCCAGCAGCACCGAGGGGGAAGGTACGCAGTATTTT. It translates to CASSTEGEGTQYF.

The V gene is TRBV9, the J gene TRBJ2-3; possibly TRBD1 or TRBD2 for D (6 bases each). V shed 0 bases and J shed 9 bases, with 8 bases lying between them. CDR1 is SGDLS and CDR2 is YYNGEE in the germline V gene. The CDR3 loop spans 12 amino acids. CDR3 region: CASSVEGGTQYF. CDR3 in DNA: TGTGCCAGCAGCGTAGAGGGGGGCACGCAGTATTTT.

A few counts support this clonotype. The gene calls are TRBV7-8 and TRBJ2-7; no reliable D call. Trimming removed 0 bases at V and 6 bases at J, with 9 bases between. CDR3 length equals 13 residues. Germline V gene lookup returns CDR1 SGHVS and CDR2 FQNEAQ. CDR3 residues: CASSLAPSTEQYF. CDR3 DNA: TGTGCCAGCAGCTTAGCGCCCAGTACCGAGCAGTACTTC. The full variable domain, in which reference TRBV7-8 and TRBJ2-7 provide the parts outside the CDR3, is GAGVSQSPRYKVAKRGQDVALRCDPISGHVSLFWYQQALGQGPEFLTYFQNEAQLDKSGLPSDRFFAERPEGSVSTLKIQRTQQEDSAVYLCASSLAPSTEQYFGPGTRLTVT.

This clonotype was recorded a few times. V gene TRBV11-1 combines with J gene TRBJ2-1; 14 bases align to TRBD2. The germline gives CDR1 SGHAT, CDR2 FQDESV (reference sequence). There are 18 residues in the CDR3. J gave up 1 base and V 5 bases, and 7 bases lay outside the gene matches. The CDR3 sequence is CASSDTRTSGRSYNEQFF. The CDR3 nucleotides are TGTGCCAGCAGCGACACCCGGACTAGCGGGAGGTCCTACAATGAGCAGTTCTTC.

At least ten counts were recorded for this clonotype. V and J are TRBV29-1 and TRBJ2-1, with 10 positions matching TRBD2. V was pared by 1 base and J by 0 bases, with 3 bases of the junction left unmatched. This CDR3 is built from 16 residues. Germline-derived CDR1 and CDR2 are SQVTM and ANQGSEA. The CDR3 DNA sequence: TGCAGCGTTGAAGCGGCTAGCGGGAGCTCCTACAATGAGCAGTTCTTC. Protein: CSVEAASGSSYNEQFF.

This clonotype has ten or more counts. The rearrangement links TRBV7-9 to TRBJ2-1; 8 bases are a match to TRBD2. The CDR3 is made up of 15 amino acids. The germline gives CDR1 SEHNR, CDR2 FQNEAQ (reference sequence). The V and J ends lost 5 bases and 5 bases, in that order; junction bases with no gene match: 8. The CDR3 loop is CASSAGGTIHNEQFF. In nucleotides, the CDR3 is TGTGCCAGCAGCGCGGGGGGCACGATACACAATGAGCAGTTCTTC.

The chain is built from TRBV27 and TRBJ2-1; TRBD1 matches at 9 bases. With 4 bases clipped from V and 8 bases from J, the junction kept 6 bases outside the gene matches. Germline V gives CDR1 MNHEY, CDR2 SMNVEV (reference sequence). This CDR3 spans 14 amino acids. CDR3 region: CASSSRDRVHEQFF. For the CDR3, the DNA is TGTGCCAGCAGTTCCCGGGACAGGGTCCATGAGCAGTTCTTC.

This clonotype was detected many times. V usage is TRBV21-1 and J usage is TRBJ2-7. TRBV21-1 is given as a pseudogene. The CDR3 is 11 residues long. CDR3 region: CASNREYEQYF. The DNA for the CDR3 is TGTGCCAGCAACAGGGAATACGAGCAGTACTTC.

The chain is built from TRBV21-1 and TRBJ1-1; the listed D gene, TRBD1, was not tested against the DNA. TRBV21-1 is an annotated pseudogene. CDR3 size: 12 residues. This CDR3 is CAKITGFAEAFF. CDR3 nucleotides: TGTGCCAAAATAACAGGGTTCGCCGAAGCTTTCTTT.

V and J are TRBV27 and TRBJ2-7; D unresolved. Germline CDR1 and CDR2: MNHEY and SMNVEV (reference sequence). The CDR3 covers 13 residues. Trimming left V 0 bases short and J 3 bases short, with 6 bases between. The CDR3 region is CASSLSVDYEQYF. The CDR3 coding sequence is TGTGCCAGCAGTTTATCTGTCGACTACGAGCAGTACTTC.

This clonotype came up many times. The gene calls are TRBV20-1 and TRBJ1-5; the match to TRBD1 covers 8 bases. The length of the CDR3 is 16 residues. J lost 3 bases, V lost 6 bases, and 13 bases had no gene match. CDR1 and CDR2 (germline): DFQATT, SNEGSKA (reference sequence). CDR3 sequence reads: CSAAGGLTDSNQPQHF. In nucleotides, the CDR3 is TGCAGTGCCGCAGGGGGCTTAACCGATTCCAATCAGCCCCAGCATTTT.